The 28 T cell receptor beta chains reported below all come from one sample, sequenced in a study of T cells in localized non-small cell lung cancer. Here immunoSEQ multiplex PCR was the method, and the copy in TCRdb shows in-frame clones only, minus some. This sample carries around 50,000 clones, roughly nine tenths of them seen once, and the ten largest clones take more than 2%. This specimen was PBMCs, taken before any cancer treatment. The receptors derive from a man aged 35 to 70 with stage II lung adenocarcinoma.

V and J are TRBV19 and TRBJ2-1; perhaps TRBD2 as D (5 bases). The CDR3 loop spans 17 amino acids. Germline V gives CDR1 LNHDA, CDR2 SQIVND (reference sequence). Trimming pared 1 base from V and 0 bases from J, leaving 13 bases between. CDR3 sequence reads: CASSIARPTISYNEQFF. Here the CDR3 DNA reads TGTGCCAGTAGTATAGCTCGCCCGACTATCTCCTACAATGAGCAGTTCTTC.

J is TRBJ1-1 and V is TRBV18, with TRBD1 matching 8 bases. CDR3 length: 14 amino acids. Germline V gene lookup returns CDR1 KGHSH and CDR2 LQKENI. The ends lost 3 bases at V and 6 bases at J; junction bases unmatched: 6. The CDR3 DNA reads TGTGCCAGCTCACCGGACAGGGCGGGGGCTGAAGCTTTCTTT. Translated: CASSPDRAGAEAFF.

The genes are TRBV6-1 and TRBJ2-5; 12 bases line up with TRBD1. The CDR3 length is 15 residues. Germline values: CDR1 MNHNS, CDR2 SASEGT. With V trimmed by 8 bases and J by 5 bases, 9 bases remained unmatched. The CDR3 DNA follows: TGTGCCAGCCTTCGGGACAGGGGGCAGGGGGAGACCCAGTACTTC. Amino acids: CASLRDRGQGETQYF.

The genes are TRBV5-4 and TRBJ2-5; D perhaps matches TRBD1 (6 bases). CDR3 length: 15 residues. CDR1 and CDR2 (germline): SGHNT, YYREEE (reference sequence). Trimming pared 2 bases from V and 2 bases from J, leaving 13 bases between. CDR3 DNA sequence: TGTGCCAGCAGCTTTAGGACAGCGAATCAAGAGACCCAGTACTTC. It codes for CASSFRTANQETQYF.

V and J are TRBV7-6 and TRBJ1-3; 8 positions agree with TRBD1. Germline V gene sequence: CDR1 SGHVS, CDR2 FNYEAQ. Unmatched junction bases numbered 7, after V lost 5 bases and J lost 1 base. This CDR3 is 16 amino acids long. CDR3 DNA sequence: TGTGCCAGCAGCGCGGGACAGGTATATTCTGGAAACACCATATATTTT. Protein: CASSAGQVYSGNTIYF.

The chain is built from TRBV5-6 and TRBJ2-3; D not certain. With 0 bases removed from V and 2 bases from J, the gap between germline ends came to 4 bases. This CDR3 contains 13 residues. Germline CDR1 reads SGHDT; CDR2 reads YYEEEE. The chain's CDR3 is CASSLVYTDTQYF. CDR3 coding DNA: TGTGCCAGCAGCTTGGTGTACACAGATACGCAGTATTTT. The full variable domain, rest sourced from reference TRBV5-6 and TRBJ2-3, is DAGVTQSPTHLIKTRGQQVTLRCSPKSGHDTVSWYQQALGQGPQFIFQYYEEEERQRGNFPDRFSGHQFPNYSSELNVNALLLGDSALYLCASSLVYTDTQYFGPGTRLTVL.

This chain uses TRBV2 with TRBJ1-6; D is ambiguous. V lost 5 bases and J lost 5, with 22 bases in between. Germline CDR1 SNHLY, CDR2 FYNNEI. The CDR3 is made up of 18 amino acids. CDR3 sequence (DNA): TGTGCCAGCAGTTCACAAACTTTATCGGGGTGGGATAATTCACCCCTCCACTTT. Translated: CASSSQTLSGWDNSPLHF. The full variable domain, its missing parts supplied by reference TRBV2 and TRBJ1-6, is EPEVTQTPSHQVTQMGQEVILRCVPISNHLYFYWYRQILGQKVEFLVSFYNNEISEKSEIFDDQFSVERPDGSNFTLKIRSTKLEDSAMYFCASSSQTLSGWDNSPLHFGNGTRLTVT.

The genes are TRBV9 and TRBJ1-2, with D perhaps TRBD1 (6 bases). V lost 0 bases and J 9 bases, leaving 27 bases between the germline ends. Germline-derived CDR1 and CDR2 are SGDLS and YYNGEE. This CDR3 has 18 residues. The DNA of the CDR3 is TGTGCCAGCAGCGTAGACCCCTTCGATACAGGGCCCCAAGCGAGCTACACCTTC. Residues: CASSVDPFDTGPQASYTF.

This CDR3 is CASKSGWGAYNEQFF. The CDR3 DNA follows: TGTGCCAGTAAGAGCGGGTGGGGCGCCTACAATGAGCAGTTCTTC. The rearrangement links TRBV19 to TRBJ2-1; D possibly corresponds to TRBD2 (6 bases). This CDR3 contains 15 residues. The germline V gene encodes CDR1 LNHDA and CDR2 SQIVND (reference sequence). Trimming removed 7 bases at V and 2 bases at J, with 15 bases between.

The rearrangement links TRBV6-1 to TRBJ2-1; D might be TRBD1 (5 bases). Trimming stripped 3 bases from V and 3 bases from J, with 12 bases between. Germline V gene lookup returns CDR1 MNHNS and CDR2 SASEGT. The CDR3 is made up of 15 amino acids. The CDR3 protein is CASSDGNRYYNEQFF. Here the CDR3 DNA reads TGTGCCAGCAGTGATGGTAACAGGTACTACAATGAGCAGTTCTTC.

This clone was recorded only once. The chain recombines TRBV2 with TRBJ2-5; D remains ambiguous. Germline V lookup: CDR1 SNHLY, CDR2 FYNNEI. Trimming removed 7 bases at V and 4 bases at J, with 10 bases between. The CDR3 has 12 amino acids. The CDR3 is CASTQSGETQYF. The CDR3 DNA reads TGTGCCAGCACACAGAGTGGAGAGACCCAGTACTTC. The complete variable domain, with remaining parts taken from reference TRBV2 and TRBJ2-5, reads EPEVTQTPSHQVTQMGQEVILRCVPISNHLYFYWYRQILGQKVEFLVSFYNNEISEKSEIFDDQFSVERPDGSNFTLKIRSTKLEDSAMYFCASTQSGETQYFGPGTRLLVL.

The chain uses TRBV5-1 and TRBJ1-1; D remains unclear. Germline V CDR1 and CDR2: SGHRS, YFSETQ. This CDR3 region has 15 residues. Trimming removed 5 bases at V and 5 bases at J, with 19 bases between. Written as DNA, the CDR3 is TGCGCCAGCAGAGGAGCCAGCGGTAAGTCGACTGAAGCTTTCTTT. It specifies CASRGASGKSTEAFF. Full variable domain (rest looked up from reference TRBV5-1 and TRBJ1-1): KAGVTQTPRYLIKTRGQQVTLSCSPISGHRSVSWYQQTPGQGLQFLFEYFSETQRNKGNFPGRFSGRQFSNSRSEMNVSTLELGDSALYLCASRGASGKSTEAFFGQGTRLTVV.

V is TRBV6-5 and J is TRBJ2-4; TRBD1 aligns across 7 bases. V shed 11 bases, J shed 0 bases, and the junction held 7 bases outside the gene matches. This CDR3 is 14 amino acids long. Germline V gene lookup returns CDR1 MNHEY and CDR2 SVGAGI. In DNA form, the CDR3 reads TGTGCCGGAACAGGGGCCTTAGCCAAAAACATTCAGTACTTC. This codes for CAGTGALAKNIQYF.

The chain links TRBV7-8 to TRBJ1-1, with no clear D. The CDR3 runs 15 residues. Trimming shortened V by 4 bases and J by 1 base, and 13 bases separated the two germline ends. Germline CDR1 SGHVS, CDR2 FQNEAQ. Written as DNA, the CDR3 is TGTGCCAGCAGCTGGCGGGGAGGCCAGAACACTGAAGCTTTCTTT. Translating it yields CASSWRGGQNTEAFF.

This chain connects TRBV2 to TRBJ1-1; 7 positions agree with TRBD1. CDR3 length: 15 amino acids. Germline CDR1 reads SNHLY; CDR2 reads FYNNEI. Trimming removed 0 bases from V and 3 bases from J; junction bases left unmatched: 4. The CDR3 protein is CASSEARGWDTEAFF. CDR3 DNA: TGTGCCAGCAGTGAAGCCAGGGGGTGGGACACTGAAGCTTTCTTT. Together with reference TRBV2 and TRBJ1-1, the CDR3 gives the full variable domain: EPEVTQTPSHQVTQMGQEVILRCVPISNHLYFYWYRQILGQKVEFLVSFYNNEISEKSEIFDDQFSVERPDGSNFTLKIRSTKLEDSAMYFCASSEARGWDTEAFFGQGTRLTVV.

Comment on this clone: The same CDR3 also results from other DNA sequences found in this sample. DNA of the CDR3: TGTGCCAGCAGCTTAGACACGAACACTGAAGCTTTCTTT. Protein sequence: CASSLDTNTEAFF. The rearrangement uses TRBV7-9 and TRBJ1-1; D gene ambiguous. Germline V gene data show CDR1 as SEHNR and CDR2 as FQNEAQ (reference sequence). V was cut by 1 base and J by 1 base, with 4 bases left in between. This CDR3 comprises 13 residues.

V and J are TRBV11-2 and TRBJ2-5; D is possibly TRBD2 (5 bases). The CDR3 has 13 amino acids. Germline lookup yields CDR1 SGHAT and CDR2 FQNNGV. Trimming pared 3 bases from V and 9 bases from J, leaving 14 bases between. The CDR3 sequence is CASSFTDLGAQYF. For the CDR3, the DNA is TGTGCCAGCAGCTTCACCGACCTCGGGGCCCAGTACTTC.

The rearrangement uses TRBV18 and TRBJ1-2, with D hard to call. V lost 3 bases and J lost 1, with 15 bases in between. CDR1 and CDR2 from the germline V gene are KGHSH and LQKENI. The CDR3 extends over 16 amino acids. DNA for the CDR3: TGTGCCAGCTCACCGCCCGCGGGGTTAGATAACTATGGCTACACCTTC. Amino acids: CASSPPAGLDNYGYTF. The variable domain in full, with the rest retrieved from reference TRBV18 and TRBJ1-2, is NAGVMQNPRHLVRRRGQEARLRCSPMKGHSHVYWYRQLPEEGLKFMVYLQKENIIDESGMPKERFSAEFPKEGPSILRIQQVVRGDSAAYFCASSPPAGLDNYGYTFGSGTRLTVV.

Worth noting for this clone: Compared with germline, one end of the junction differs, possibly owing to a read error. This chain joins TRBV13 and TRBJ2-1, with no clear D. CDR3 size: 14 residues. The germline gives CDR1 PRHDT, CDR2 FYEKMQ (reference sequence). The CDR3 DNA is TGTGCCAGCAGCCTAGGACGGTCCTACAATGAGCAGTTCTTC. The encoded protein is CASSLGRSYNEQFF.

Only one count was recorded for this clone. The J gene is TRBJ2-2, the V gene TRBV19; D is uncertain. From germline, CDR1 is LNHDA and CDR2 SQIVND (reference sequence). V lost 5 bases, J lost 1 base, and 8 bases lay in between. The CDR3 is 14 residues long. The CDR3 coding sequence is TGTGCCAGTAGTCGGTCAGGGAACACCGGGGAGCTGTTTTTT. Residues: CASSRSGNTGELFF. Complete variable domain (other parts from reference TRBV19 and TRBJ2-2): DGGITQSPKYLFRKEGQNVTLSCEQNLNHDAMYWYRQDPGQGLRLIYYSQIVNDFQKGDIAEGYSVSREKKESFPLTVTSAQKNPTAFYLCASSRSGNTGELFFGEGSRLTVL.

This clone is a singleton in its sample. This sequence joins TRBV5-1 and TRBJ2-3; D not certain. Germline CDR1 is SGHRS and CDR2 is YFSETQ. V was pared by 4 bases and J by 0 bases, with 15 bases between. The CDR3 is 16 amino acids. The DNA for the CDR3 is TGCGCCAGCAGCCTCATCCGTTCCTCTAGCACAGATACGCAGTATTTT. Translated, it gives CASSLIRSSSTDTQYF.

This chain links TRBV5-6 with TRBJ1-1; 8 bases align to TRBD1. V lost 1 base, J lost 4 bases, and 3 bases stayed unmatched. The CDR3 contains 14 residues. Germline V CDR1 and CDR2: SGHDT, YYEEEE. CDR3 loop: CASSLNRGSTEAFF. CDR3 in DNA: TGTGCCAGCAGCTTGAACAGGGGGTCCACTGAAGCTTTCTTT.

The chain has TRBV15 and TRBJ1-1; D not certain. In germline, CDR1 is LNHNV, CDR2 YYDKDF (reference sequence). The CDR3 sequence is 14 residues long. The V end lost 3 bases, the J end lost 2 bases, and 10 bases lay between the germline ends. Here the CDR3 reads CATSSVTGNTEAFF. CDR3 coding DNA: TGTGCCACCAGCAGTGTGACGGGTAACACTGAAGCTTTCTTT.

As DNA, the CDR3 is TGTGCCAGCAGCCTCTACCTCCGGGGTTTGGATGAGCAGTTCTTC. Translation gives CASSLYLRGLDEQFF. The chain links TRBV27 to TRBJ2-1; D is possibly TRBD2 (5 bases). CDR3 length: 15 residues. V was clipped by 6 bases and J by 8 bases, with 20 bases between them. The germline V gene has CDR1 MNHEY and CDR2 SMNVEV (reference sequence).

The chain has TRBV5-7 and TRBJ2-4; D gene uncertain. TRBV5-7 is flagged as an ORF with uncertain function. CDR3 length: 12 residues. The germline V and J ends were trimmed by 5 bases and 5 bases, with 8 bases remaining between them. CDR3 coding DNA: TGTGCCAGCAGACTTGGACAAAACATTCAGTACTTC. Protein sequence: CASRLGQNIQYF.

This chain connects TRBV11-2 to TRBJ2-3; D not certain. Germline V gives CDR1 SGHAT, CDR2 FQNNGV. Trimming took off 4 bases at V and 2 bases at J, with 7 bases between the two ends. The CDR3 totals 13 residues. CDR3 sequence: CASSSSYTDTQYF. The DNA of the CDR3 is TGTGCCAGCAGCTCAAGCTACACAGATACGCAGTATTTT.

This clone has just one count. This chain uses TRBV5-4 with TRBJ2-1; the match to TRBD2 covers 8 bases. With 5 bases clipped from V and 8 bases from J, the junction kept 12 bases outside the gene matches. The CDR3 length is 15 residues. CDR1 and CDR2 from the germline V gene are SGHNT and YYREEE (reference sequence). DNA for the CDR3: TGTGCCAGCAGTTCAAAAATCGGGGGGGCGGATGAGCAGTTCTTC. Its protein is CASSSKIGGADEQFF. The full variable domain, its missing parts supplied by reference TRBV5-4 and TRBJ2-1, is ETGVTQSPTHLIKTRGQQVTLRCSSQSGHNTVSWYQQALGQGPQFIFQYYREEENGRGNFPPRFSGLQFPNYSSELNVNALELDDSALYLCASSSKIGGADEQFFGPGTRLTVL.

In nucleotides, the CDR3 is TGTGCCAGCAGTTTAGACAGTTCCAATTCACCCCTCCACTTT. Its protein is CASSLDSSNSPLHF. The chain employs TRBV27 and TRBJ1-6, with a weak D call TRBD1 (5 bases). Germline CDR1 reads MNHEY; CDR2 reads SMNVEV (reference sequence). This CDR3 is 14 amino acids long. Trimming pared 2 bases from V and 7 bases from J, leaving 9 bases between.